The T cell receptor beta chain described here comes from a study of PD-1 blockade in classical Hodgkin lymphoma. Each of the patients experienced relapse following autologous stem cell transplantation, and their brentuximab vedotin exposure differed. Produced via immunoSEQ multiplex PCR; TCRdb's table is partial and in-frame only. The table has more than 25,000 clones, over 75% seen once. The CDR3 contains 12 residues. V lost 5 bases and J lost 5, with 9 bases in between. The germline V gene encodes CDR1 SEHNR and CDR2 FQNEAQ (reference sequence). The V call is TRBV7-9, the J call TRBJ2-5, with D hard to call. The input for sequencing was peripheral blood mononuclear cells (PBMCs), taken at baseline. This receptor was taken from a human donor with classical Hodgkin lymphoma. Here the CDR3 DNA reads TGTGCCAGCAGCCCCAACGGGGAGACCCAGTACTTC. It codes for CASSPNGETQYF.